This T cell receptor beta chain was obtained from a study of OX40 agonist ivuxolimab in advanced cancers. Germline V gene lookup returns CDR1 MNHNY and CDR2 SVGAGI (reference sequence). CDR3 length: 15 amino acids. The V segment lost 1 base and the J segment 3 bases; nucleotides outside the gene matches: 3. Clones were read by immunoSEQ multiplex PCR, and TCRdb kept only the in-frame ones, dropping some. In the table there are roughly 75,000 clones, less than 90% of which are singletons. The receptor comes from an adult with an advanced solid tumor such as melanoma, head and neck, liver or kidney cancer. The chain recombines TRBV6-6 with TRBJ2-1; 7 bases fit TRBD2. Sequencing was performed on CD4+ or CD8+ T cells sorted from blood, taken in a trial of the OX40 agonist ivuxolimab. Here the CDR3 reads CASSYWEGGYNEQFF. The CDR3 coding sequence is TGTGCCAGCAGTTACTGGGAGGGCGGCTACAATGAGCAGTTCTTC.